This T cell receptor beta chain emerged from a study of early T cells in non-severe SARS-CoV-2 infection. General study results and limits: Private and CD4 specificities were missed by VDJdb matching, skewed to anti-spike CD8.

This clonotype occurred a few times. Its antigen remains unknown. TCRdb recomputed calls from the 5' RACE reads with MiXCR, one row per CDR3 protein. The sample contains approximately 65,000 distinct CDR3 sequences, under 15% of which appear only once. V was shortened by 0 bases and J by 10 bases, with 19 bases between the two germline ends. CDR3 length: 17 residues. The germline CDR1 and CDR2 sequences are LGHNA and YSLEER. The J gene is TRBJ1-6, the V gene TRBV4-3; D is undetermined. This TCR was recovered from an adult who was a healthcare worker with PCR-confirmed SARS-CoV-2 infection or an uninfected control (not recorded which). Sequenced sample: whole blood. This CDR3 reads CASSQEGGVARGSPLHF. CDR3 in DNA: TGCGCCAGCAGCCAAGAGGGAGGAGTGGCCCGGGGATCACCCCTCCACTTT.